The next 14 T cell receptor beta chains were all read from a single sample in a study of blood T cell repertoires in COVID-19. The method was immunoSEQ multiplex PCR; TCRdb's version includes in-frame clones alone and lacks a portion of them. Among 140,000 or so clones listed, 80% to 90% were seen once. Sequencing was carried out using PBMCs or T cells enriched from blood (not recorded which). The receptors shown here come from a man between 60 and 70 years old who had recovered from COVID-19.

The CDR3 is CASSLDGNQPQHF. CDR3 nucleotides: TGTGCCAGCAGTTTAGACGGGAATCAGCCCCAGCATTTT. V usage is TRBV28 and J usage is TRBJ1-5; no definite D call. CDR1 MDHEN and CDR2 SYDVKM come from the germline V gene. The germline V and J ends were trimmed by 2 bases and 4 bases, with 6 bases remaining between them. The CDR3 contains 13 residues.

The J gene is TRBJ2-3, the V gene TRBV19; weak D call: TRBD2 (5 bases). Germline loops: CDR1 LNHDA, CDR2 SQIVND (reference sequence). This CDR3 comprises 13 residues. The ends were cut back, 4 bases at V and 2 bases at J, with 7 bases in the middle. The CDR3 is CASSTGYTDTQYF. CDR3 DNA: TGTGCCAGTAGTACGGGGTACACAGATACGCAGTATTTT.

V is TRBV28 and J is TRBJ1-2; 9 bases align to TRBD1. The CDR3 has 15 amino acids. V gave up 5 bases and J gave up 4 bases; unmatched junction bases: 8. Looked up from germline, CDR1 is MDHEN and CDR2 is SYDVKM. The CDR3 region is CASSPTGGASYGYTF. The CDR3 DNA sequence: TGTGCCAGCAGTCCCACAGGGGGCGCTTCCTATGGCTACACCTTC.

Only one count was recorded for this clone. The chain recombines TRBV7-9 with TRBJ2-7, with 10 bases matching TRBD2. Germline V gene sequence: CDR1 SEHNR, CDR2 FQNEAQ (reference sequence). This CDR3 has 15 residues. V lost 5 bases, J lost 6 bases, and 10 bases stayed unmatched. The CDR3 reads CASSLVSGGAPEQYF. The CDR3 bases are TGTGCCAGCAGCCTCGTCAGCGGGGGGGCACCCGAGCAGTACTTC. The whole variable domain, remainder taken from reference TRBV7-9 and TRBJ2-7, is DTGVSQNPRHKITKRGQNVTFRCDPISEHNRLYWYRQTLGQGPEFLTYFQNEAQLEKSRLLSDRFSAERPKGSFSTLEIQRTEQGDSAMYLCASSLVSGGAPEQYFGPGTRLTVT.

V and J are TRBV7-5 and TRBJ2-7; the D call of TRBD2 is as the table states it, not checked on the DNA. TRBV7-5 is a pseudogene segment. CDR3 length: 17 amino acids. CDR3 amino acids: CARSFSGESKPSYEQYF. Here the CDR3 DNA reads TGTGCCAGAAGCTTTTCCGGGGAATCCAAGCCCTCCTACGAGCAGTACTTC.

This clone was seen more than once but under ten times. The chain couples TRBV18 to TRBJ2-1, with D uncertain. V was cut by 3 bases and J by 3 bases, with 18 bases left in between. CDR1 and CDR2 from the germline V gene are KGHSH and LQKENI. The CDR3 loop spans 17 amino acids. CDR3 residues: CASSPRSGNSYYNEQFF. The CDR3 bases are TGTGCCAGCTCACCCCGGTCTGGTAACAGCTACTACAATGAGCAGTTCTTC.

The gene calls are TRBV11-2 and TRBJ2-3, with TRBD2 matching over 9 bases. Germline-derived CDR1 and CDR2 are SGHAT and FQNNGV. The trim removed 5 bases at V and 1 base at J, leaving 4 bases unmatched. The CDR3 length is 15 residues. Here the CDR3 reads CASSLRTSGTDTQYF. For the CDR3, the DNA is TGTGCCAGCAGCCTCAGGACTAGCGGCACAGATACGCAGTATTTT.

The CDR3 loop reads CASSLGGNSPLHF. CDR3 DNA: TGTGCCAGCAGCCTAGGCGGGAATTCACCCCTCCACTTT. V and J are TRBV7-2 and TRBJ1-6, with D unclear. The ends were cut back, 5 bases at V and 7 bases at J, with 9 bases in the middle. There are 13 residues in the CDR3. Looked up from germline, CDR1 is SGHTA and CDR2 is FQGNSA.

V is TRBV5-1 and J is TRBJ1-1; a possible D gene is TRBD1 (6 bases). The germline V gene encodes CDR1 SGHRS and CDR2 YFSETQ. The CDR3 extends over 13 amino acids. V was shortened by 3 bases and J by 3 bases, with 9 bases between the two germline ends. Here the CDR3 reads CASSSDRYTEAFF. CDR3 nucleotide sequence: TGCGCCAGCAGCTCGGACAGATACACTGAAGCTTTCTTT. The full variable domain, rest sourced from reference TRBV5-1 and TRBJ1-1, is KAGVTQTPRYLIKTRGQQVTLSCSPISGHRSVSWYQQTPGQGLQFLFEYFSETQRNKGNFPGRFSGRQFSNSRSEMNVSTLELGDSALYLCASSSDRYTEAFFGQGTRLTVV.

The chain uses TRBV28 and TRBJ1-2, with a tentative D call TRBD1 (6 bases). V dropped 9 bases and J dropped 6 bases, with 14 bases sitting between them. CDR1 and CDR2 (germline): MDHEN, SYDVKM. The CDR3 has 12 amino acids. This chain's CDR3 is CASYRVRHGYTF. DNA for the CDR3: TGTGCCAGTTACAGGGTTAGACATGGCTACACCTTC.

V gene TRBV5-4 combines with J gene TRBJ2-3; D is perhaps TRBD2 (6 bases). In germline, CDR1 is SGHNT, CDR2 YYREEE (reference sequence). Trimming shortened V by 0 bases and J by 5 bases, and 13 bases separated the two germline ends. The CDR3 totals 15 residues. CDR3 sequence (DNA): TGTGCCAGCAGCTTGGTCGGCCGGGAGAGAGATACGCAGTATTTT. Amino acids: CASSLVGRERDTQYF.

The rearrangement joins TRBV10-3 to TRBJ2-3; D may be TRBD1 (6 bases). The V end was cut by 3 bases, the J end by 3 bases, with 16 bases between. Germline CDR1 ENHRY, CDR2 SYGVKD. The CDR3 spans 16 residues. CDR3 sequence reads: CAISDSQGTITDTQYF. DNA for the CDR3: TGTGCCATCAGTGATTCCCAGGGGACGATAACAGATACGCAGTATTTT.

This clone has only one observation. V and J are TRBV28 and TRBJ2-2, with 7 positions matching TRBD2. V dropped 7 bases and J dropped 2; count of bases not matched to a gene: 10. This CDR3 has 16 residues. Germline-derived CDR1 and CDR2 are MDHEN and SYDVKM. The CDR3 protein is CASNWRAGDNTGELFF. CDR3 nucleotide sequence: TGTGCCAGCAATTGGAGGGCGGGGGATAACACCGGGGAGCTGTTTTTT.

The rearrangement joins TRBV18 to TRBJ1-5, with 10 positions matching TRBD1. Germline lookup yields CDR1 KGHSH and CDR2 LQKENI. CDR3 length equals 14 residues. V trimming: 6 bases; J trimming: 7 bases; junction bases outside the gene matches: 6. CDR3 sequence (DNA): TGTGCCAGCTCCCCCGGGACAGGGGACCAGCCCCAGCATTTT. As protein: CASSPGTGDQPQHF. The variable domain in full, with the rest retrieved from reference TRBV18 and TRBJ1-5, is NAGVMQNPRHLVRRRGQEARLRCSPMKGHSHVYWYRQLPEEGLKFMVYLQKENIIDESGMPKERFSAEFPKEGPSILRIQQVVRGDSAAYFCASSPGTGDQPQHFGDGTRLSIL.